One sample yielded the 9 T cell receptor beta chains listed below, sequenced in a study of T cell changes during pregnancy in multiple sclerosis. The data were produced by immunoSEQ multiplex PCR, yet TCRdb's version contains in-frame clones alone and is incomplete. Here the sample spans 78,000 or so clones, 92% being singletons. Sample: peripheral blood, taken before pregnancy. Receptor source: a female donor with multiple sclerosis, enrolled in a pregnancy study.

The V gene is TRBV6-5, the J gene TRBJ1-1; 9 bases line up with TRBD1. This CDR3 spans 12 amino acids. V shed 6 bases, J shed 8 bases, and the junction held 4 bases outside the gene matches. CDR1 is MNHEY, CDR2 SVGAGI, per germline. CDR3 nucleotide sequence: TGTGCCAGCAGCCCTGGGACAGGGGAAGCTTTCTTT. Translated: CASSPGTGEAFF.

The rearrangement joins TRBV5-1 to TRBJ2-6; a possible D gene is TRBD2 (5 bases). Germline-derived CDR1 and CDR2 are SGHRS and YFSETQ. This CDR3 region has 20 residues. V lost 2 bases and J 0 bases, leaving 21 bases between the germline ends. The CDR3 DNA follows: TGCGCCAGCAGCTTTCTCACCGGCGGCGGAGGAAACTCTGGGGCCAACGTCCTGACTTTC. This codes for CASSFLTGGGGNSGANVLTF.

The CDR3 loop is CASSLGQGAPYEQYF. The CDR3 nucleotides read TGTGCCAGCAGCTTAGGACAGGGAGCCCCCTACGAGCAGTACTTC. The chain has TRBV7-6 and TRBJ2-7; 7 bases are shared with TRBD1. V shed 1 base, J shed 2 bases, and the junction held 5 bases outside the gene matches. The CDR3 spans 15 residues. The germline gives CDR1 SGHVS, CDR2 FNYEAQ.

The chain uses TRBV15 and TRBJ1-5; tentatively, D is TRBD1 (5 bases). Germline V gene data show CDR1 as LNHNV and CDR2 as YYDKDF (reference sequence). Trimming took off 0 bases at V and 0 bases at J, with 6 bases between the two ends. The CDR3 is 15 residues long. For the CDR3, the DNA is TGTGCCACCAGCAGAGATGACAGTAGCAATCAGCCCCAGCATTTT. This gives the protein CATSRDDSSNQPQHF.

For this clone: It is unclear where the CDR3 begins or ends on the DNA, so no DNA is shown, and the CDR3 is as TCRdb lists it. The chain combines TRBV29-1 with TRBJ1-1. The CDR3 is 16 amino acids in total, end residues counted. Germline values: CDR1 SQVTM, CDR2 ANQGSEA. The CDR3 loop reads CSVRRAGGWANTEAFF.

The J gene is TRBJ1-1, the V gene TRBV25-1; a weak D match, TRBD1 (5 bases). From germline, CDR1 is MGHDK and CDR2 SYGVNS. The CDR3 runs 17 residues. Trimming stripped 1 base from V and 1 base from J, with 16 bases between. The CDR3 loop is CASSELGQGGQNTEAFF. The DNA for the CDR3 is TGTGCCAGCAGTGAATTGGGGCAGGGAGGTCAGAACACTGAAGCTTTCTTT.

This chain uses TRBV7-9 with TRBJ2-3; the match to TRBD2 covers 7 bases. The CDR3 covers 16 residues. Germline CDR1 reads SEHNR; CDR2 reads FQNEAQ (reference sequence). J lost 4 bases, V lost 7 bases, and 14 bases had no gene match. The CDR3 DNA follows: TGTGCCAGCACCCCAATCCCTGGAGCGGGGTCAGATACGCAGTATTTT. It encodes CASTPIPGAGSDTQYF.

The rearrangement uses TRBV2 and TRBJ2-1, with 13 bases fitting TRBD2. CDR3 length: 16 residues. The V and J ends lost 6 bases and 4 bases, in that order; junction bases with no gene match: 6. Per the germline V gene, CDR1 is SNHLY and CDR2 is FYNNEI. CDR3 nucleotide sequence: TGTGCCAGCAGGGGACTAGCGGGGACCCTATACAATGAGCAGTTCTTC. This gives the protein CASRGLAGTLYNEQFF. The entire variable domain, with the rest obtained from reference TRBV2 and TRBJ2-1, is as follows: EPEVTQTPSHQVTQMGQEVILRCVPISNHLYFYWYRQILGQKVEFLVSFYNNEISEKSEIFDDQFSVERPDGSNFTLKIRSTKLEDSAMYFCASRGLAGTLYNEQFFGPGTRLTVL.

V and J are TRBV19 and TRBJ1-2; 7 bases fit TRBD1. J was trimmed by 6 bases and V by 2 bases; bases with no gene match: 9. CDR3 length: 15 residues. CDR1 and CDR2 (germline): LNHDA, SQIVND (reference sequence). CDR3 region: CASSIRDSRGNGYTF. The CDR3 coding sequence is TGTGCCAGTAGTATACGGGATTCCAGGGGGAATGGCTACACCTTC.